The 12 T cell receptor beta chains listed next were all sequenced from one sample in a study of cytomegalovirus exposure and HLA in healthy donors (dated by TCRdb to the late 2010s). Library method: the immunoSEQ multiplex PCR assay. For the multiplex PCR, a mixture combining 60 forward primers for TCR Vbeta segments and 13 reverse primers for TCR Jbeta segments was used. TCRdb obtained this table from immuneACCESS and retained in-frame rearrangements with V and J assigned. These tables miss some clones; where compared with another copy, unresolved V genes account for less than half of the shortfall, and the remainder is unexplained. The sample profile shows about 140,000 clones; roughly two thirds of them were found once. The ten top clones hold 1% to 1.5% of the sample. Sequenced sample: PBMCs. All receptors derive from a woman aged 40-49 years in good health and CMV-seronegative.

The V gene is TRBV9, the J gene TRBJ2-3, with 12 positions matching TRBD1. The CDR3 runs 18 residues. Trimming took 3 bases from V and 1 from J; bases not matched to a gene: 9. Germline CDR1 reads SGDLS; CDR2 reads YYNGEE. DNA of the CDR3: TGTGCCAGCAGCGATGGGGGACAGGGGGCAGTGGGCACAGATACGCAGTATTTT. Amino acids: CASSDGGQGAVGTDTQYF.

J is TRBJ1-2 and V is TRBV28; 7 positions match TRBD1. The germline CDR1 and CDR2 sequences are MDHEN and SYDVKM. This CDR3 is 16 amino acids long. V dropped 5 bases and J dropped 8; count of bases not matched to a gene: 17. The CDR3 region is CASSLNDRARLGGYTF. In nucleotides, the CDR3 is TGTGCCAGCAGTCTAAACGACAGGGCCCGACTAGGAGGCTACACCTTC.

The chain employs TRBV15 and TRBJ1-6; weak D call: TRBD1 (6 bases). CDR1 is LNHNV and CDR2 is YYDKDF in the germline V gene (reference sequence). V shed 4 bases and J shed 8 bases, with 9 bases lying between them. The CDR3 spans 13 residues. As DNA, the CDR3 is TGTGCCACCAGCAACAGGGCGGATTCACCCCTCCACTTT. Protein sequence: CATSNRADSPLHF.

This clone was seen only a few times. This sequence joins TRBV29-1 and TRBJ1-2; 8 nucleotides match TRBD1. CDR1 and CDR2 from the germline V gene are SQVTM and ANQGSEA. The CDR3 totals 11 residues. V lost 1 base to trimming and J lost 10 bases; unmatched junction nucleotides: 2. CDR3 nucleotides: TGCAGCGTTGAAGTGGGACAGGACTACACCTTC. Translation: CSVEVGQDYTF.

The rearrangement links TRBV15 to TRBJ1-1; 8 positions match TRBD1. Looked up from germline, CDR1 is LNHNV and CDR2 is YYDKDF (reference sequence). The CDR3 extends over 15 amino acids. Trimming took 5 bases from V and 1 from J; bases not matched to a gene: 6. The CDR3 region has the DNA TGTGCCACCAGCCAACGGACAGGGAAGAACACTGAAGCTTTCTTT. Translating gives CATSQRTGKNTEAFF.

This chain joins TRBV10-2 and TRBJ2-5; D possibly corresponds to TRBD1 (6 bases). The germline V gene has CDR1 WSHSY and CDR2 SAAADI. This CDR3 is built from 14 residues. Trimming left V 0 bases short and J 3 bases short, with 8 bases between. For the CDR3, the DNA is TGCGCCAGCAGTGAGTCGAACAGGGAAGAGACCCAGTACTTC. Amino acid sequence: CASSESNREETQYF.

This clone came up a few times. The chain uses TRBV18 and TRBJ2-3; 9 bases line up with TRBD2. Germline CDR1 and CDR2: KGHSH and LQKENI. The CDR3 extends over 19 amino acids. Trimming at V came to 0 bases and at J to 2 bases, leaving 12 bases not matched to a gene. CDR3 sequence (DNA): TGTGCCAGCTCACCACCGCTTCCCGCTAGCGGGGAGTTCACAGATACGCAGTATTTT. Amino acids: CASSPPLPASGEFTDTQYF. Variable domain in full (rest from reference TRBV18 and TRBJ2-3): NAGVMQNPRHLVRRRGQEARLRCSPMKGHSHVYWYRQLPEEGLKFMVYLQKENIIDESGMPKERFSAEFPKEGPSILRIQQVVRGDSAAYFCASSPPLPASGEFTDTQYFGPGTRLTVL.

In regard to this clone: Compared with germline, one end of the junction differs, possibly owing to a read error. The V gene is TRBV7-7, the J gene TRBJ1-2; the D gene is possibly TRBD1 (5 bases). CDR3 length equals 17 residues. Germline-derived CDR1 and CDR2 are SSHAT and FNYEAQ (reference sequence). The CDR3, as DNA: TGTGCTAGCAGCTCAAGACAGACCCTAAATGCTAACTATGGCTACACCTTC. Protein sequence: CASSSRQTLNANYGYTF. Full variable domain (remainder filled in from reference TRBV7-7 and TRBJ1-2): GAGVSQSPRYKVTKRGQDVTLRCDPISSHATLYWYQQALGQGPEFLTYFNYEAQPDKSGLPSDRFSAERPEGSISTLTIQRTEQRDSAMYRCASSSRQTLNANYGYTFGSGTRLTVV.

V gene TRBV7-9 combines with J gene TRBJ2-4; possible D gene TRBD2, 7 bases. This CDR3 spans 15 amino acids. In germline, CDR1 is SEHNR, CDR2 FQNEAQ (reference sequence). V was trimmed by 5 bases and J by 8 bases, leaving 19 bases between them. CDR3 amino acids: CASSRTQGEGDIQYF. As DNA, the CDR3 is TGTGCCAGCAGCCGTACCCAAGGGGAGGGGGACATTCAGTACTTC. The full variable domain, with the rest looked up from reference TRBV7-9 and TRBJ2-4, is DTGVSQNPRHKITKRGQNVTFRCDPISEHNRLYWYRQTLGQGPEFLTYFQNEAQLEKSRLLSDRFSAERPKGSFSTLEIQRTEQGDSAMYLCASSRTQGEGDIQYFGAGTRLSVL.

V gene TRBV18 combines with J gene TRBJ1-1; D gene unclear. The germline gives CDR1 KGHSH, CDR2 LQKENI. The CDR3 runs to 14 residues. The V end lost 1 base, the J end lost 2 bases, and 8 bases lay between the germline ends. The CDR3 here is CASSPRTRNTEAFF. CDR3 nucleotide sequence: TGTGCCAGCTCACCACGCACAAGAAACACTGAAGCTTTCTTT.

This clone was recorded once. The rearrangement links TRBV7-2 to TRBJ2-7; unclear D gene. This CDR3 has 13 residues. Looked up from germline, CDR1 is SGHTA and CDR2 is FQGNSA. V was shortened by 0 bases and J by 4 bases, with 7 bases between the two germline ends. CDR3 amino acids: CASSLAPRYEQYV. CDR3 bases: TGTGCCAGCAGCTTAGCGCCTAGATACGAGCAGTACGTC.

The chain couples TRBV6-1 to TRBJ2-1, with 8 positions matching TRBD1. Germline CDR1 and CDR2: MNHNS and SASEGT. The CDR3 spans 15 residues. The trim removed 6 bases at V and 2 bases at J, leaving 6 bases unmatched. The DNA of the CDR3 is TGTGCCAGCAGAACGCAGGGGGCCCCCTACAATGAGCAGTTCTTC. Its translation: CASRTQGAPYNEQFF.